This TCR beta chain appears in the sequencing data of a study of Tregs in tolerant kidney transplant recipients. Trimming shortened V by 3 bases and J by 2 bases, and 8 bases separated the two germline ends. CDR1 and CDR2 from the germline V gene are SEHNR and FQNEAQ (reference sequence). The CDR3 has 13 amino acids. To note about this clone: Its antigen is not identified. From the germline J gene comes the end of the CDR3, since the read stops 3 residues before it.

The table came from immunoSEQ multiplex PCR; TCRdb's copy has only in-frame clones and leaves some out. This sample's table reports approximately 6,600 clones. Mixed chimerism was transient after nonmyeloablative marrow transplants from related graft donors. Regarding the study as a whole: Nucleotide sequences could not be compared across some patients' samples due to primer changes.

Specimen: CD8+ T cells from blood (PBMCs), collected 12 months after the transplant. The origin of this receptor is a human patient who received a combined kidney and bone marrow transplant. Among the T cells, some may be from the graft donor. The V and J genes are TRBV7-9 and TRBJ2-7; TRBD1 is a possible D gene (6 bases). CDR3 sequence reads: CASSFTGTYEQYF. CDR3 DNA (partial): TGTGCCAGCAGCTTTACAGGGACCTACGAG.